The T cell receptor beta chain described here comes from a study of blood T cell repertoires in COVID-19. Study information: Sample material is recorded as cDNA or gDNA derived from T cells, B-cell-depleted T cells, or PBMCs.

The V gene's germline CDR1 is MNHEY and CDR2 SVGAGI. V lost 8 bases and J 4 bases, leaving 11 bases between the germline ends. The CDR3 spans 13 residues. Original analysis: Reference gene primer amplification gave nucleated cell count estimates. Libraries were prepared by immunoSEQ multiplex PCR; TCRdb keeps only in-frame clonotypes and omits some of them. From that table come the V and J calls and clone size; the DNA was used to work out D and trimming. Among about 140,000 clones listed, approximately 84% were seen once. In terms of age and location, participants ranged from roughly 18 to 100 years and lived in about 25 US areas. Membership in each cohort depended on participant-reported clinical history.

The chain employs TRBV6-5 and TRBJ2-2; maybe TRBD1 (5 bases). The sequence came from a woman aged 18-35 years who had been exposed to COVID-19. Material for sequencing was PBMCs or T cells enriched from blood (not recorded which). CDR3: CASGQGITGELFF. For the CDR3, the DNA is TGTGCCAGCGGGCAGGGTATCACCGGGGAGCTGTTTTTT.